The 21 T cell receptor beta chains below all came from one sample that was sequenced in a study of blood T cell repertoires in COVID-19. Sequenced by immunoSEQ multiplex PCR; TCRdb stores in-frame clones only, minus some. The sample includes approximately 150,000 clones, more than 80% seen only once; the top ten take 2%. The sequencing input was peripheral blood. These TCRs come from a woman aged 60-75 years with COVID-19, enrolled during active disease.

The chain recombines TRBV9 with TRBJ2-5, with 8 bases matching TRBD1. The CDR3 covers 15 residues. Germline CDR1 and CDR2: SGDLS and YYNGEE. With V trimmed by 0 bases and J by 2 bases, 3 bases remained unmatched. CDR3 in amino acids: CASSVVQGGQETQYF. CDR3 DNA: TGTGCCAGCAGCGTAGTACAGGGGGGTCAAGAGACCCAGTACTTC.

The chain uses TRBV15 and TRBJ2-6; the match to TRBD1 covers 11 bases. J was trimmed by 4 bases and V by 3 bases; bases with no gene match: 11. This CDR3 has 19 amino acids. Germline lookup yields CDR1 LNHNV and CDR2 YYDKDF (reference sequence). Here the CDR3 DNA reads TGTGCCACCAGCAGTAACCGGGACAGGGGGAGGCACGGGGCCAACGTCCTGACTTTC. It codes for CATSSNRDRGRHGANVLTF.

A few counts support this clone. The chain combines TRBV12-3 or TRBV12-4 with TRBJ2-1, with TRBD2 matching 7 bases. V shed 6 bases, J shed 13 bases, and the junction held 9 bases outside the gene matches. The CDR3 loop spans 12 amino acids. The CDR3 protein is CASSPSSGTQFF. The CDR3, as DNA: TGTGCCAGCAGCCCATCTAGCGGAACCCAGTTCTTC.

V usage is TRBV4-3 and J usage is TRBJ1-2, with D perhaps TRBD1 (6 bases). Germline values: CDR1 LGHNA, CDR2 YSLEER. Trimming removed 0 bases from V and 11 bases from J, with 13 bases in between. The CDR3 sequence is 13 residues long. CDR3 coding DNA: TGCGCCAGCAGCCAAGAAGGGGGGGAGAGGTACACCTTC. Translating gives CASSQEGGERYTF.

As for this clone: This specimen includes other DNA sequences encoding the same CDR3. DNA for the CDR3: TGTGCCAGCAGCTTAGACAGGGGCAATCAGCCCCAGCATTTT. Its protein product is CASSLDRGNQPQHF. The rearrangement links TRBV7-2 to TRBJ1-5; tentatively, D is TRBD1 (6 bases). The length of the CDR3 is 14 residues. CDR1 and CDR2 (germline): SGHTA, FQGNSA. Trimming removed 1 base from V and 2 bases from J, with 6 bases in between.

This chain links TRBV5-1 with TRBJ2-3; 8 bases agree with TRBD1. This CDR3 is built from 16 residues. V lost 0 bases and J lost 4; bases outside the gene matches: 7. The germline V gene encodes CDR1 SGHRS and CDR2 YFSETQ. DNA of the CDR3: TGCGCCAGCAGCTTGGTACCCGGACAGGGCGCAGATACGCAGTATTTT. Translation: CASSLVPGQGADTQYF. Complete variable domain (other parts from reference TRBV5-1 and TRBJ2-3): KAGVTQTPRYLIKTRGQQVTLSCSPISGHRSVSWYQQTPGQGLQFLFEYFSETQRNKGNFPGRFSGRQFSNSRSEMNVSTLELGDSALYLCASSLVPGQGADTQYFGPGTRLTVL.

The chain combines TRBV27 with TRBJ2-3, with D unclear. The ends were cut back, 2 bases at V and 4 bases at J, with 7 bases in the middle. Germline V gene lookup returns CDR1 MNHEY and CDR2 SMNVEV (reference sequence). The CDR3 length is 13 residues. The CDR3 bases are TGTGCCAGCAGTTTAGGCCAGGCAGATACGCAGTATTTT. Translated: CASSLGQADTQYF.

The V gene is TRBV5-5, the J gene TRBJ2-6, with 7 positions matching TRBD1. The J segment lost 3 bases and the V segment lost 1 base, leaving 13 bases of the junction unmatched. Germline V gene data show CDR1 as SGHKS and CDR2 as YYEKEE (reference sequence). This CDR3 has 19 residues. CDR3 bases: TGTGCCAGCAGCTTGTCGACAGGGATATTTCTTCTTGGGGCCAACGTCCTGACTTTC. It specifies CASSLSTGIFLLGANVLTF.

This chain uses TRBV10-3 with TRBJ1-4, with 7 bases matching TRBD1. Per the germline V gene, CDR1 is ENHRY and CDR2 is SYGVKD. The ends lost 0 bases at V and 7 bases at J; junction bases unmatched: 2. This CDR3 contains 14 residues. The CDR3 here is CAISESGTVEKLFF. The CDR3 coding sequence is TGTGCCATCAGTGAGTCGGGGACAGTTGAAAAACTGTTTTTT.

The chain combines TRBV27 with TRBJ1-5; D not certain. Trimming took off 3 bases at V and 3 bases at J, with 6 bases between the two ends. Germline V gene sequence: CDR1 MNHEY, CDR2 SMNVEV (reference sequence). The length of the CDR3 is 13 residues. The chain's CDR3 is CASSFQNNQPQHF. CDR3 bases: TGTGCCAGCAGTTTCCAGAACAATCAGCCCCAGCATTTT.

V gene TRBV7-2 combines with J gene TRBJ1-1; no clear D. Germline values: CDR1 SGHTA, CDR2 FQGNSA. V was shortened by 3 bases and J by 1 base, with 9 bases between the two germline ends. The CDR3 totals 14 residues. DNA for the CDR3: TGTGCCAGCAGCTTCAGTCTAGCGAACACTGAAGCTTTCTTT. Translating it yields CASSFSLANTEAFF.

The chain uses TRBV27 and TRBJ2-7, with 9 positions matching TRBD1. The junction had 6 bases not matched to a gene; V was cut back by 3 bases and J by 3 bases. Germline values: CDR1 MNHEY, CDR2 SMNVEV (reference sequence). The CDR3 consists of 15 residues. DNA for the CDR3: TGTGCCAGCAGTTTCGGCCGGGACAGGGTCTACGAGCAGTACTTC. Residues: CASSFGRDRVYEQYF.

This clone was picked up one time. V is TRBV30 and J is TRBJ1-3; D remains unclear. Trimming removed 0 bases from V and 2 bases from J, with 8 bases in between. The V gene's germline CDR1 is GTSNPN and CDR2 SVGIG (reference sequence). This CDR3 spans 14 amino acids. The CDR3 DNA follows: TGTGCCTGGAGTGTACGGGTCGCTGGAAACACCATATATTTT. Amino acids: CAWSVRVAGNTIYF.

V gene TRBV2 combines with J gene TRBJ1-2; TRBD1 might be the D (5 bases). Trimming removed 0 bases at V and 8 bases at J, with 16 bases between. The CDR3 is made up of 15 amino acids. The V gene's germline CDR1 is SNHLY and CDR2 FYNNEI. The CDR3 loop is CASSEAGQGVSGYTF. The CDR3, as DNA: TGTGCCAGCAGTGAAGCAGGGCAGGGTGTTTCGGGCTACACCTTC. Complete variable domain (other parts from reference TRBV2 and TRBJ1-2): EPEVTQTPSHQVTQMGQEVILRCVPISNHLYFYWYRQILGQKVEFLVSFYNNEISEKSEIFDDQFSVERPDGSNFTLKIRSTKLEDSAMYFCASSEAGQGVSGYTFGSGTRLTVV.

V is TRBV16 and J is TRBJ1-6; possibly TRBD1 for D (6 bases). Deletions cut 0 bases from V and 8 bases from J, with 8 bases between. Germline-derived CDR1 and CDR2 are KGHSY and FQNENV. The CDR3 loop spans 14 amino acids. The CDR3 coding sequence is TGTGCCAGCAGCCAATCGGACAGCTATTCACCCCTCCACTTT. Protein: CASSQSDSYSPLHF.

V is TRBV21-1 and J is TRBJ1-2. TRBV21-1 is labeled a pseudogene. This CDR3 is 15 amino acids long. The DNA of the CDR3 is TGTGCCAGCAGCATATTTCCGGGGTTAGGCTATGGCTACACCTTC. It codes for CASSIFPGLGYGYTF.

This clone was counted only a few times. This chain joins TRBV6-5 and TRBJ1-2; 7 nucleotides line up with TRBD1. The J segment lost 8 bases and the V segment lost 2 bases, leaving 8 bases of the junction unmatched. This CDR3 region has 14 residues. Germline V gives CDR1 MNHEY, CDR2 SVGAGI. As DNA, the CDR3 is TGTGCCAGCAGTTACCCGGACAGCAGGGGGGGCTACACCTTC. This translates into CASSYPDSRGGYTF.

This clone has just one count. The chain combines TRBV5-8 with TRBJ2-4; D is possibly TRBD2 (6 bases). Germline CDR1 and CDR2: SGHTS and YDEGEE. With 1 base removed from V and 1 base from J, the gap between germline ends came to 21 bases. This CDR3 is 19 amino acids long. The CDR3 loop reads CASSLQNRTNDRAKNIQYF. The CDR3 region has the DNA TGTGCCAGCAGCTTGCAGAACCGGACTAACGATCGGGCCAAAAACATTCAGTACTTC.

CDR3 DNA: TGCGCCAGCAGCTTGGCCAGGGGGTACTACGAGCAGTACTTC. It encodes CASSLARGYYEQYF. This chain links TRBV5-1 with TRBJ2-7; TRBD1 matches 7 bases. V was clipped by 0 bases and J by 3 bases; unmatched bases: 3. Germline V lookup: CDR1 SGHRS, CDR2 YFSETQ. The CDR3 is made up of 14 amino acids.

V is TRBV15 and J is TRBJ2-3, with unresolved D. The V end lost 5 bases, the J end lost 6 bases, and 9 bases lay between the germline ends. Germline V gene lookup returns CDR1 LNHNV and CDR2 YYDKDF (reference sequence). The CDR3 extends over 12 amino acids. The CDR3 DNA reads TGTGCCACCAGCCCAGGCCTGGATACGCAGTATTTT. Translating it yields CATSPGLDTQYF.

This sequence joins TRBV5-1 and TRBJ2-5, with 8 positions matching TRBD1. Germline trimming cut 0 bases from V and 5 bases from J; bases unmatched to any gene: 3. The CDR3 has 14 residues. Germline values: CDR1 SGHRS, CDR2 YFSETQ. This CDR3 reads CASSLGTGRETQYF. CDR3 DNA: TGCGCCAGCAGCTTGGGGACAGGGAGGGAGACCCAGTACTTC. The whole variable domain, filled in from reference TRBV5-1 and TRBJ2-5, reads KAGVTQTPRYLIKTRGQQVTLSCSPISGHRSVSWYQQTPGQGLQFLFEYFSETQRNKGNFPGRFSGRQFSNSRSEMNVSTLELGDSALYLCASSLGTGRETQYFGPGTRLLVL.